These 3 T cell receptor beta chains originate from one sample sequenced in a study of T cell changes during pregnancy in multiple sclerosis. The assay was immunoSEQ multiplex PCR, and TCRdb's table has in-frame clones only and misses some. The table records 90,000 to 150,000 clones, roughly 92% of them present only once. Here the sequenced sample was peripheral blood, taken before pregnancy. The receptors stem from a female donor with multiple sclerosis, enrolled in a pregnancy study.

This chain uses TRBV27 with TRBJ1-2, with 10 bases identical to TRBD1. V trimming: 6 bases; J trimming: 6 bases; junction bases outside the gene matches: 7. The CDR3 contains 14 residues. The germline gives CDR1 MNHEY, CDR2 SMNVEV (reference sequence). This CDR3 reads CASRGAGTGDGYTF. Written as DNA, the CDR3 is TGTGCCAGCAGGGGGGCCGGGACAGGGGATGGCTACACCTTC.

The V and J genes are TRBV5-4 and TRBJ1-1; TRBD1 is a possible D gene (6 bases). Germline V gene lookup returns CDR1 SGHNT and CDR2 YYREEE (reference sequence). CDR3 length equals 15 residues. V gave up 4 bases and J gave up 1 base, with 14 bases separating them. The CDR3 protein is CASSPRGGPNTEAFF. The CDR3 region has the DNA TGTGCCAGCAGCCCCCGGGGGGGCCCGAACACTGAAGCTTTCTTT.

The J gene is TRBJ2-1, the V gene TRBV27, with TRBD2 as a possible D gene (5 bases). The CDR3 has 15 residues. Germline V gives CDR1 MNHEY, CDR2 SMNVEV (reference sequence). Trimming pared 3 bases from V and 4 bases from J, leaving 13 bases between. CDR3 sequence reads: CASSFEGLQYNEQFF. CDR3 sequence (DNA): TGTGCCAGCAGTTTCGAGGGCCTCCAATACAATGAGCAGTTCTTC.